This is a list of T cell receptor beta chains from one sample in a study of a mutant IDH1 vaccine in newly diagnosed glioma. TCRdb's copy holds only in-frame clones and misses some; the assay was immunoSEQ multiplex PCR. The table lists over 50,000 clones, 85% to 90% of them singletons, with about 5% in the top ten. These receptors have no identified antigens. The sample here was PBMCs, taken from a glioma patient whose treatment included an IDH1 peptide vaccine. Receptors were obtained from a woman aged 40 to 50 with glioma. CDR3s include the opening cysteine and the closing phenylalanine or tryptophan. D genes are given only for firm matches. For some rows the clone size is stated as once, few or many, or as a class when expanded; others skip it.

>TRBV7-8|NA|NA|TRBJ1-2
CASSLWGYGGGGYTF
TGTGCCAGCAGCTTATGGGGGTACGGGGGAGGTGGCTACACCTTC
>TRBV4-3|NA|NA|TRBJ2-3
CASSQPGAVSDTQYF
TGCGCCAGCAGCCAACCGGGAGCGGTATCGGATACGCAGTATTTT
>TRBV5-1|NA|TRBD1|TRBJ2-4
CASSLPSTGVKNIQYF
TGCGCCAGCAGCTTGCCCTCCACAGGGGTCAAAAACATTCAGTACTTC
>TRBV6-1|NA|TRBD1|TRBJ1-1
CASSKGTDDTEAFF
TGTGCCAGCAGTAAAGGGACAGACGACACTGAAGCTTTCTTT
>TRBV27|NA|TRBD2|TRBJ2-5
CASSLSGSREETQYF
TGTGCCAGCAGTCTTAGCGGGAGTCGGGAAGAGACCCAGTACTTC
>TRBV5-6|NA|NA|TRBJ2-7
CASSLVGEQYF
TGTGCCAGCAGCTTGGTGGGCGAGCAGTACTTC
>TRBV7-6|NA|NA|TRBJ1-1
CASSVDDLNTEAFF
TGTGCCAGCAGCGTTGACGACTTGAACACTGAAGCTTTCTTT
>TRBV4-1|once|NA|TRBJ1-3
CASSQDTGAGNTIYF
TGCGCCAGCAGCCAAGATACCGGGGCTGGAAACACCATATATTTT
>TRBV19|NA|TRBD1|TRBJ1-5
CASRSGGRGYQPQHF
TGTGCCAGTAGGTCAGGGGGTCGGGGGTATCAGCCCCAGCATTTT
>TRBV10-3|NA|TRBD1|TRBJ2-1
CAIMGTGGDYNEQFF
TGTGCCATCATGGGGACAGGGGGCGACTACAATGAGCAGTTCTTC
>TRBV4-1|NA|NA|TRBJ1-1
CASSQDLTVEAFF
TGCGCCAGCAGCCAAGATTTGACAGTTGAAGCTTTCTTT